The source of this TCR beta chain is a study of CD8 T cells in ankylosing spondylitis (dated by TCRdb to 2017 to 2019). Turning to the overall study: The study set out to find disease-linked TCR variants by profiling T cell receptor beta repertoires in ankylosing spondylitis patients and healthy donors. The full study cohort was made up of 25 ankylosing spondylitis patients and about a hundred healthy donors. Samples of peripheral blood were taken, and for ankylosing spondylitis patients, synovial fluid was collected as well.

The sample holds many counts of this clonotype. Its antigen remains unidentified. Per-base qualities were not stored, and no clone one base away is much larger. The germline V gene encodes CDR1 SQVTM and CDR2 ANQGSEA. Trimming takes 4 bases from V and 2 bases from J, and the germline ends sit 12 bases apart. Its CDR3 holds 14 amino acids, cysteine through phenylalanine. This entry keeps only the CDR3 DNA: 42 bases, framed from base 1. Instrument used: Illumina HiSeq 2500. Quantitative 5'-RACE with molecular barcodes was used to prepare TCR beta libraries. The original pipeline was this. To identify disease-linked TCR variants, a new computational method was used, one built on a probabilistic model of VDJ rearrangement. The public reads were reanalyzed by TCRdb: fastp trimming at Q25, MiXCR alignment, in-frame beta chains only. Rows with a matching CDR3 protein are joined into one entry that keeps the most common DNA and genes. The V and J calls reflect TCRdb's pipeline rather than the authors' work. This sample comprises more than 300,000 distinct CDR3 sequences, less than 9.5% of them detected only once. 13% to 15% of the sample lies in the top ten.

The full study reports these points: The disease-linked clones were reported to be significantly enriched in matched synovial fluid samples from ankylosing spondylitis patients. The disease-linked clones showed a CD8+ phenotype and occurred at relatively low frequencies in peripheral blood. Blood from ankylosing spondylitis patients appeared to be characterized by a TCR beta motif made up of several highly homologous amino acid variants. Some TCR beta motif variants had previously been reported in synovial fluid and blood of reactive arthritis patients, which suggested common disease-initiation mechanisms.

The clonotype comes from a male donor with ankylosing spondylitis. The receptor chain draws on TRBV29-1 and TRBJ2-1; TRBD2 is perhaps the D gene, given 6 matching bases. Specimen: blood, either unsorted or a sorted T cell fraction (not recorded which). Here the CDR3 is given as CSVGGGAAYNEQFF. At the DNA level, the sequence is TGCAGCGTTGGTGGCGGGGCAGCCTACAATGAGCAGTTCTTC.